This TCR beta chain originates from a study of technical replicates of blood from a few donors. Sequencing was performed with immunoSEQ multiplex PCR; in TCRdb, only in-frame clones are kept and a portion is missing. The sample has tens of thousands of clones, 95% to 97% seen once. This CDR3 spans 14 amino acids. Germline loops: CDR1 SEHNR, CDR2 FQNEAQ (reference sequence). Trimming left V 1 base short and J 2 bases short, with 5 bases between. The sequence was collected from a human donor in good health. The J gene is TRBJ2-2, the V gene TRBV7-9; D uncertain. The specimen sequenced was T cells isolated from PBMCs. In DNA form, the CDR3 reads TGTGCCAGCAGCTTAGGAGTAAACACCGGGGAGCTGTTTTTT. Amino acids: CASSLGVNTGELFF.